This TCR beta chain appears in the sequencing data of a study of T cell repertoires in cytomegalovirus infection. Study background: Based on public TCR beta signatures, there were indications of CMV infection and of a matching HLA type. Study observations and caveats: Identification of carriers of CMV plus the relevant HLA was performed using cumulative public TCR beta family frequency.

The CDR3 is 13 amino acids. CDR1 is SGDLS, CDR2 YYNGEE, per germline. Trimming left V 0 bases short and J 1 base short, with 4 bases between. In TCRdb, the reads were re-called with MiXCR into one record per CDR3 protein. This table holds approximately 71,000 distinct CDR3 sequences, 20% to 25% found once. A word on this clonotype: As yet, its antigen is unknown.

This sequence was found in a human donor in good health (CMV status not recorded). Some clones in this sample may be carry-over from other donors' samples. V gene TRBV9 combines with J gene TRBJ1-1; D unclear. The sequencing used CD8+ T cells from cultured PBMCs, collected from culture after CMV antigen stimulation. In DNA, the CDR3 is TGTGCCAGCAGCGTAGAAGGGAACACTGAAGCTTTCTTT. Residues: CASSVEGNTEAFF.